These 27 T cell receptor beta chains came from one sample sequenced in a study of cytotoxic CD8 clonotypes in ibrutinib-treated CLL. Generated by immunoSEQ multiplex PCR, the TCRdb table keeps only in-frame clones and is missing some. This sample carries tens of thousands of clones, 55% to 80% of them seen once, and the ten largest clones take roughly 13%. Sequenced material: PBMCs, taken after 12 months of ibrutinib treatment. These receptors originate from a human donor with chronic lymphocytic leukemia.

This clone was seen a handful of times. The genes are TRBV6-1 and TRBJ1-5; 9 bases align to TRBD1. Germline CDR1 and CDR2: MNHNS and SASEGT. This CDR3 has 15 residues. The V and J ends lost 5 bases and 3 bases, in that order; junction bases with no gene match: 5. The CDR3 reads CASSRDRVYNQPQHF. The CDR3 DNA follows: TGTGCCAGCAGTAGGGACAGGGTATACAATCAGCCCCAGCATTTT.

J is TRBJ2-7 and V is TRBV4-1; D is possibly TRBD1 (6 bases). The germline CDR1 and CDR2 sequences are MGHRA and YSYEKL. V was pared by 0 bases and J by 1 base, with 16 bases between. The CDR3 runs 17 residues. CDR3 DNA sequence: TGCGCCAGCAGCCAAGATAAGTGGGCAGGGGTTTCCTACGAGCAGTACTTC. Protein sequence: CASSQDKWAGVSYEQYF.

The V and J genes are TRBV11-2 and TRBJ2-3; D unclear. Germline V gene lookup returns CDR1 SGHAT and CDR2 FQNNGV. The CDR3 consists of 11 residues. The V gene lost 1 base and the J gene lost 5 bases, with 1 base spanning the gap. In DNA form, the CDR3 reads TGTGCCAGCAGCTTAGTAGATACGCAGTATTTT. Its protein product is CASSLVDTQYF. The full variable domain, with the rest looked up from reference TRBV11-2 and TRBJ2-3, is EAGVAQSPRYKIIEKRQSVAFWCNPISGHATLYWYQQILGQGPKLLIQFQNNGVVDDSQLPKDRFSAERLKGVDSTLKIQPAKLEDSAVYLCASSLVDTQYFGPGTRLTVL.

This chain links TRBV19 with TRBJ1-5; 10 bases map to TRBD1. The CDR3 has 19 residues. CDR1 is LNHDA and CDR2 is SQIVND in the germline V gene (reference sequence). The trim removed 5 bases at V and 2 bases at J, leaving 15 bases unmatched. CDR3 sequence (DNA): TGTGCCAGTAGTCCCCGGGGGGGACAGGGGTTAGTTCGCAATCAGCCCCAGCATTTT. Translated: CASSPRGGQGLVRNQPQHF.

The rearrangement links TRBV5-1 to TRBJ1-1; D perhaps matches TRBD1 (6 bases). Trimming pared 2 bases from V and 5 bases from J, leaving 13 bases between. This CDR3 is built from 14 residues. Looked up from germline, CDR1 is SGHRS and CDR2 is YFSETQ. CDR3 in DNA: TGCGCCAGCAGCTTATACAGGGAGTCAACTGAAGCTTTCTTT. Its translation is CASSLYRESTEAFF.

The genes are TRBV13 and TRBJ2-7; 8 positions match TRBD1. CDR1 and CDR2 from the germline V gene are PRHDT and FYEKMQ (reference sequence). J was trimmed by 3 bases and V by 0 bases; bases with no gene match: 4. This CDR3 spans 15 amino acids. In DNA form, the CDR3 reads TGTGCCAGCAGCTTAGGCCTGACAGGGGACTACGAGCAGTACTTC. This translates into CASSLGLTGDYEQYF.

V and J are TRBV5-1 and TRBJ2-1; TRBD1 agrees at 9 bases. This CDR3 contains 15 residues. Germline CDR1 SGHRS, CDR2 YFSETQ. Trimming cost V 4 bases and J 7 bases; bases outside gene matches: 9. The CDR3 spells CASSLQQGAGNEQFF. CDR3 sequence (DNA): TGCGCCAGCAGCCTTCAACAGGGGGCGGGGAATGAGCAGTTCTTC.

This clone was seen more than once but under ten times. The chain recombines TRBV27 with TRBJ2-3, with D uncertain. This CDR3 spans 10 amino acids. Germline V gene lookup returns CDR1 MNHEY and CDR2 SMNVEV (reference sequence). Trimming took off 7 bases at V and 4 bases at J, with 3 bases between the two ends. CDR3 DNA sequence: TGTGCCAGCAAATCAGATACGCAGTATTTT. Protein sequence: CASKSDTQYF.

CDR3 residues: CAISAQHQPQHF. CDR3 nucleotides: TGTGCCATCAGTGCTCAACATCAGCCCCAGCATTTT. The chain couples TRBV10-3 to TRBJ1-5; D remains ambiguous. Germline loops: CDR1 ENHRY, CDR2 SYGVKD. This CDR3 has 12 residues. The germline V and J ends were trimmed by 4 bases and 5 bases, with 6 bases remaining between them.

This rearrangement joins TRBV6-5 to TRBJ2-7, with D unresolved. The germline V and J ends were trimmed by 2 bases and 4 bases, with 9 bases remaining between them. Looked up from germline, CDR1 is MNHEY and CDR2 is SVGAGI. This CDR3 comprises 13 residues. The CDR3 spells CASSYRVGYEQYF. CDR3 bases: TGTGCCAGCAGTTACAGGGTCGGGTACGAGCAGTACTTC.

The V gene is TRBV5-1, the J gene TRBJ1-5, with a possible D match to TRBD1 (6 bases). Trimming stripped 4 bases from V and 0 bases from J, with 11 bases between. The germline V gene encodes CDR1 SGHRS and CDR2 YFSETQ. The CDR3 totals 15 residues. The CDR3 is CASSPGQTSNQPQHF. CDR3 bases: TGCGCCAGCAGCCCCGGACAGACTAGCAATCAGCCCCAGCATTTT. Variable domain in full (rest from reference TRBV5-1 and TRBJ1-5): KAGVTQTPRYLIKTRGQQVTLSCSPISGHRSVSWYQQTPGQGLQFLFEYFSETQRNKGNFPGRFSGRQFSNSRSEMNVSTLELGDSALYLCASSPGQTSNQPQHFGDGTRLSIL.

This sequence joins TRBV6-1 and TRBJ1-6, with D maybe TRBD1 (5 bases). V lost 6 bases, J lost 0 bases, and 9 bases lay in between. Germline CDR1 reads MNHNS; CDR2 reads SASEGT. The CDR3 has 15 amino acids. CDR3: CASSLDSSYNSPLHF. The CDR3 DNA follows: TGTGCCAGCAGCCTCGACAGCTCCTATAATTCACCCCTCCACTTT.

The chain has TRBV5-1 and TRBJ1-2; 7 bases are a match to TRBD1. Trimming removed 4 bases from V and 2 bases from J; junction bases left unmatched: 17. In germline, CDR1 is SGHRS, CDR2 YFSETQ. The CDR3 extends over 18 amino acids. CDR3 coding DNA: TGCGCCAGCAGCCCTAGCCTTAATGTGGGGACAGTGAACTATGGCTACACCTTC. This encodes CASSPSLNVGTVNYGYTF.

CDR3 loop: CASSPKGESLLFDNEQFF. In DNA form, the CDR3 reads TGTGCCAGCAGCCCTAAGGGGGAGTCCCTCCTATTCGACAATGAGCAGTTCTTC. V usage is TRBV7-8 and J usage is TRBJ2-1; D is perhaps TRBD1 (6 bases). Germline CDR1 reads SGHVS; CDR2 reads FQNEAQ. CDR3 length: 18 residues. The V and J ends lost 5 bases and 5 bases respectively, with 25 bases between them.

This clone has only one observation. This rearrangement joins TRBV5-1 to TRBJ2-3, with TRBD2 as a possible D gene (6 bases). Trimming removed 0 bases at V and 3 bases at J, with 11 bases between. The CDR3 is made up of 15 amino acids. Germline CDR1 SGHRS, CDR2 YFSETQ. The chain's CDR3 is CASSLVVEGTDTQYF. The CDR3 DNA sequence: TGCGCCAGCAGCTTGGTTGTGGAGGGTACAGATACGCAGTATTTT. The full variable domain, completed using reference TRBV5-1 and TRBJ2-3, is KAGVTQTPRYLIKTRGQQVTLSCSPISGHRSVSWYQQTPGQGLQFLFEYFSETQRNKGNFPGRFSGRQFSNSRSEMNVSTLELGDSALYLCASSLVVEGTDTQYFGPGTRLTVL.

The rearrangement uses TRBV7-8 and TRBJ1-1, with unresolved D. Trimming cost V 1 base and J 1 base, with 7 bases left between them. The germline CDR1 and CDR2 sequences are SGHVS and FQNEAQ. The CDR3 runs 14 residues. The DNA of the CDR3 is TGTGCCAGCAGCTTAGGCACCCCGAACACTGAAGCTTTCTTT. It yields the protein CASSLGTPNTEAFF.

The V and J genes are TRBV5-4 and TRBJ1-2; possibly TRBD1 for D (5 bases). Germline assignment: CDR1 SGHNT and CDR2 YYREEE (reference sequence). V lost 0 bases to trimming and J lost 7 bases, with 10 bases between them. This CDR3 region has 13 residues. The CDR3 sequence: CASSLGGRSGYTF. DNA of the CDR3: TGTGCCAGCAGCTTGGGGGGCCGGTCTGGCTACACCTTC.

This clone was detected only once. This sequence joins TRBV7-9 and TRBJ1-4, with D possibly being TRBD1 (5 bases). The V gene's germline CDR1 is SEHNR and CDR2 FQNEAQ (reference sequence). The CDR3 length is 15 residues. The V end was cut by 6 bases, the J end by 3 bases, with 14 bases between. The DNA of the CDR3 is TGTGCCAGCAGACCGCGAGACAGACCTAATGAAAAACTGTTTTTT. This translates into CASRPRDRPNEKLFF.

V usage is TRBV5-1 and J usage is TRBJ2-7, with 10 bases that match TRBD2. Germline V gene lookup returns CDR1 SGHRS and CDR2 YFSETQ. This CDR3 has 15 residues. The ends lost 4 bases at V and 5 bases at J; junction bases unmatched: 9. The CDR3: CASSKTLAGAHEQYF. The CDR3 DNA reads as TGCGCCAGCAGCAAAACTCTAGCGGGGGCCCACGAGCAGTACTTC. Full variable domain (rest looked up from reference TRBV5-1 and TRBJ2-7): KAGVTQTPRYLIKTRGQQVTLSCSPISGHRSVSWYQQTPGQGLQFLFEYFSETQRNKGNFPGRFSGRQFSNSRSEMNVSTLELGDSALYLCASSKTLAGAHEQYFGPGTRLTVT.

The chain has TRBV6-5 and TRBJ2-2, with D possibly being TRBD1 or TRBD2 (5 bases each). Deletions cut 2 bases from V and 4 bases from J, with 8 bases between. Germline V gene data show CDR1 as MNHEY and CDR2 as SVGAGI. The CDR3 runs to 14 residues. The CDR3 DNA sequence: TGTGCCAGCAGTTACCGGGGCCCCACCGGGGAGCTGTTTTTT. It is translated as CASSYRGPTGELFF.

This clone was seen a single time. The V gene is TRBV10-3, the J gene TRBJ1-1; the D gene is possibly TRBD1 (5 bases). This CDR3 has 14 residues. Germline V gene sequence: CDR1 ENHRY, CDR2 SYGVKD. V lost 0 bases, J lost 4 bases, and 9 bases lay in between. The CDR3 sequence: CAISESVGVTEAFF. DNA of the CDR3: TGTGCCATCAGTGAGTCAGTAGGGGTCACTGAAGCTTTCTTT.

This clone was seen more than once but under ten times. This rearrangement joins TRBV6-1 to TRBJ1-1, with TRBD1 matching 8 bases. J gave up 13 bases and V 4 bases, and 17 bases lay outside the gene matches. The CDR3 length is 15 residues. Germline CDR1 MNHNS, CDR2 SASEGT. The CDR3 region has the DNA TGTGCCAGCAGTGCGGGACAGGCGGTGGATAAAGCGAATTTCTTT. Its protein is CASSAGQAVDKANFF.

This sequence joins TRBV18 and TRBJ2-7, with TRBD1 matching over 10 bases. CDR3 length equals 15 residues. CDR1 is KGHSH, CDR2 LQKENI, per germline. The trim removed 5 bases at V and 3 bases at J, leaving 7 bases unmatched. CDR3 DNA: TGTGCCAGCTCAGCTTCGGGACAGGGGATCTACGAGCAGTACTTC. It codes for CASSASGQGIYEQYF.

This chain joins TRBV10-1 and TRBJ1-2, with D tentatively TRBD1 (6 bases). V lost 6 bases, J lost 3 bases, and 11 bases lay in between. The CDR3 totals 13 residues. Germline V CDR1 and CDR2: WNHNN, SYGVQD (reference sequence). CDR3 in amino acids: CASSAGADYGYTF. CDR3 in DNA: TGCGCCAGCAGCGCAGGGGCGGACTATGGCTACACCTTC.

The chain employs TRBV6-5 and TRBJ2-1, with TRBD1 identical over 9 bases. The CDR3 is made up of 16 amino acids. With V trimmed by 4 bases and J by 7 bases, 11 bases remained unmatched. The germline CDR1 and CDR2 sequences are MNHEY and SVGAGI. CDR3 nucleotide sequence: TGTGCCAGCAGTTCTACGGGACAGGGTGTTGGTAATGAGCAGTTCTTC. Translating it yields CASSSTGQGVGNEQFF.

This clone was detected once. The V and J genes are TRBV1 and TRBJ1-5; the DNA was not compared with TRBD1, the D call given in the table. TRBV1 is listed as a pseudogene. This CDR3 comprises 15 residues. This chain's CDR3 is CTSSQDLITGQPQHF. The CDR3 DNA reads TGCACCAGCAGCCAAGATCTCATCACAGGACAGCCCCAGCATTTT.

The chain couples TRBV2 to TRBJ1-6, with D possibly TRBD1 on 5 matching bases. Germline CDR1 and CDR2: SNHLY and FYNNEI. The CDR3 is 14 amino acids. Deletions cut 3 bases from V and 4 bases from J, with 7 bases between. In nucleotides, the CDR3 is TGTGCCAGCAGTGAGGGGCTTTATAATTCACCCCTCCACTTT. Amino acids: CASSEGLYNSPLHF.